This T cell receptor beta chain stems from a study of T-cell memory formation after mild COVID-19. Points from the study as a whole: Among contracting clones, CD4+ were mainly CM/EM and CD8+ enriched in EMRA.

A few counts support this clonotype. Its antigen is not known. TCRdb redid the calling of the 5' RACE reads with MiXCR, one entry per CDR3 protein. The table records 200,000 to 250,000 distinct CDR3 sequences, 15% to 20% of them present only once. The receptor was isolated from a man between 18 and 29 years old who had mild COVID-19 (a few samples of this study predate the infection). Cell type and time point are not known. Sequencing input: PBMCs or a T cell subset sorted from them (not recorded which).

The CDR3 sequence: CATSRDHRSSYNEQFF. The CDR3 region has the DNA TGTGCCACCAGCAGAGATCATAGGAGCTCCTACAATGAGCAGTTCTTC. The chain employs TRBV15 and TRBJ2-1; D not resolved. This CDR3 comprises 16 residues. Germline V CDR1 and CDR2: LNHNV, YYDKDF (reference sequence). The V end lost 0 bases, the J end lost 0 bases, and 9 bases lay between the germline ends.